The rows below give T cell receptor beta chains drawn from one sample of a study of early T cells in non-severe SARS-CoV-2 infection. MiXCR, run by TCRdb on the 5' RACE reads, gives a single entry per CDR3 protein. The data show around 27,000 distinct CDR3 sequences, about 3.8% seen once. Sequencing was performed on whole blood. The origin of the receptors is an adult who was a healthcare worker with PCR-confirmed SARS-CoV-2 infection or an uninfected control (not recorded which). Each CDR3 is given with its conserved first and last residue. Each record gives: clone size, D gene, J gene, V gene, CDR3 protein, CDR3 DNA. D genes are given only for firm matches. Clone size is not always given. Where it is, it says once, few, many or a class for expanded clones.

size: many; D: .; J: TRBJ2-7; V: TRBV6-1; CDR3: CASSSPWASSYEQYF; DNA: TGTGCCAGCAGCTCGCCTTGGGCCAGCTCCTACGAGCAGTACTTC
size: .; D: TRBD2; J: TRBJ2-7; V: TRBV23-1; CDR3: CASNNRSGRVHEQYF; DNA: TGCGCCAGCAACAACAGGAGCGGGAGGGTCCACGAGCAGTACTTC
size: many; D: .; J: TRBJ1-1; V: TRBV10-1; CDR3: CASSTGMNTEAFF; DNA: TGCGCCAGTTCGACAGGCATGAACACTGAAGCTTTCTTT
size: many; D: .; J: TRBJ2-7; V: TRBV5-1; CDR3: CASSLAGTAYEQYF; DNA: TGCGCCAGCAGCTTGGCGGGGACGGCCTACGAGCAGTACTTC
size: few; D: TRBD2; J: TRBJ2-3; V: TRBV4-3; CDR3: CASSQGRLAGGTQYF; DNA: TGCGCCAGCAGCCAAGGAAGACTAGCGGGGGGTACGCAGTATTTT
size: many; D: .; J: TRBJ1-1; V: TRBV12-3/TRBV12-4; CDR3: CASSLPNTEAFF; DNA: TGTGCCAGCAGTTTGCCGAACACTGAAGCTTTCTTT
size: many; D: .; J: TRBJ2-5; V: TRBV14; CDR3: CASSQRGLGVTQYF; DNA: TGTGCCAGCAGCCAGCGTGGACTTGGAGTGACCCAGTACTTC
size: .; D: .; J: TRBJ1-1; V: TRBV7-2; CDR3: CASSPEGWGTEAFF; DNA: TGTGCCAGCAGCCCAGAAGGCTGGGGCACTGAAGCTTTCTTT
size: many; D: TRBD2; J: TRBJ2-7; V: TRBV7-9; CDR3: CASSLGGLAGGPVYEQYF; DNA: TGTGCCAGCAGCTTAGGTGGCCTAGCGGGAGGGCCGGTTTACGAGCAGTACTTC
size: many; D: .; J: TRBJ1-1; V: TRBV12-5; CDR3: CASRIGKKAFF; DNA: TGTGCTAGTAGGATAGGGAAAAAAGCTTTCTTT
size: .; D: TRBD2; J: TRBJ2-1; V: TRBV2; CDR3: CASTRSSGSSYNEQFF; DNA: TGTGCCAGCACCCGATCTAGCGGCAGCTCCTACAATGAGCAGTTCTTC
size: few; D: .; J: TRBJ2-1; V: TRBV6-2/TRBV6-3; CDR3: CASSYPGRRGDEQFF; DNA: TGTGCCAGCAGTTACCCCGGCCGGAGGGGGGATGAGCAGTTCTTC
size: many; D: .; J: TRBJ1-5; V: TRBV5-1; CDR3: CASSLAPGPLDSNQPQHF; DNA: TGCGCCAGCAGCTTGGCTCCAGGGCCTTTGGATAGCAATCAGCCCCAGCATTTT
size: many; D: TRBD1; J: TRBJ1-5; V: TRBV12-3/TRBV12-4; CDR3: CASRAGTGVQPQHF; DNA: TGTGCCAGCAGAGCCGGGACAGGGGTTCAGCCCCAGCATTTT
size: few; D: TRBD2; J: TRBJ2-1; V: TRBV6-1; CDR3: CASRGPLAGANEQFF; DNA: TGTGCCAGCCGAGGACCTTTAGCGGGAGCAAATGAGCAGTTCTTC
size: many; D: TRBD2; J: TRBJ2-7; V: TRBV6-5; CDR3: CASRTETSGTSYEQYF; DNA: TGTGCCAGCAGGACCGAAACTAGCGGGACTTCCTACGAGCAGTACTTC
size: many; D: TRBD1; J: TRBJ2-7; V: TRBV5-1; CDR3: CASSLLGQGTTYEQYF; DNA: TGCGCCAGCAGCTTGTTGGGACAGGGGACCACCTACGAGCAGTACTTC
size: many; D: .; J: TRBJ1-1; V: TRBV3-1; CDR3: CASSLLDRNTEAFF; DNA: TGTGCCAGCAGCCTGCTCGACAGGAACACTGAAGCTTTCTTT
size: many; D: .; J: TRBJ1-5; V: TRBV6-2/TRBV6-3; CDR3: CASGQQRPGGFQPQHF; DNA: TGTGCCAGCGGACAGCAAAGACCTGGGGGGTTTCAGCCCCAGCATTTT
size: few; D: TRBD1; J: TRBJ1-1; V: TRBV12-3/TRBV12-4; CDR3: CASSYQGAGTEAFF; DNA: TGTGCCAGCAGTTATCAGGGGGCAGGGACTGAAGCTTTCTTT
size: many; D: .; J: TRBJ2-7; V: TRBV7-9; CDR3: CASSSAGDGSYEQYF; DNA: TGTGCCAGCAGCTCAGCAGGGGACGGAAGCTACGAGCAGTACTTC
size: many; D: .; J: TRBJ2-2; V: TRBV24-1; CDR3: CATVRLGNTGELFF; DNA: TGTGCCACCGTCAGGTTAGGGAACACCGGGGAGCTGTTTTTT
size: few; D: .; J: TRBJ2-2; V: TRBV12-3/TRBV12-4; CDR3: CASSRGELFF; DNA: TGTGCCAGCAGTCGAGGGGAGCTGTTTTTT
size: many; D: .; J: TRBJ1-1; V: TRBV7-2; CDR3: CASSSLGYGLNTEAFF; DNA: TGTGCCAGCAGCTCCCTGGGGTACGGTCTGAACACTGAAGCTTTCTTT
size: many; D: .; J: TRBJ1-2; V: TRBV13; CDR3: CASSLGRGLDGNYGYTF; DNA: TGTGCCAGCAGCTTAGGCCGCGGACTGGACGGTAACTATGGCTACACCTTC
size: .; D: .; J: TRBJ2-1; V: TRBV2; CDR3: CASSDGRGRAYNEQFF; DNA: TGTGCCAGCAGTGACGGTAGGGGGAGGGCCTACAATGAGCAGTTCTTC
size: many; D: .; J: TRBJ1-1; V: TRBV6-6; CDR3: CASSRQDAVF; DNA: TGTGCCAGCAGCCGACAGGATGCCGTCTTT
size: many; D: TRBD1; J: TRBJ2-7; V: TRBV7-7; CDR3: CASSSDRGGEQYF; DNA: TGTGCTAGCAGCTCCGACAGGGGCGGGGAGCAGTACTTC
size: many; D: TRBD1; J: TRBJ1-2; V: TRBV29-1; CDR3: CSVRQGADYGYTF; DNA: TGCAGCGTAAGACAGGGGGCTGACTATGGCTACACCTTC
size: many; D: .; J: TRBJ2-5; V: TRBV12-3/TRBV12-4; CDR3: CASSFGTGGAETQYF; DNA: TGTGCCAGCAGTTTTGGAACTGGGGGAGCAGAGACCCAGTACTTC
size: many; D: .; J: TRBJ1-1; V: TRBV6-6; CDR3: CASSPKDGYTEAFF; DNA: TGTGCCAGCAGCCCTAAAGACGGTTACACTGAAGCTTTCTTT
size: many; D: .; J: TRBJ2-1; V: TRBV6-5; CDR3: CASKRTFGNEQFF; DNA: TGTGCCAGCAAGAGGACCTTTGGGAATGAGCAGTTCTTC
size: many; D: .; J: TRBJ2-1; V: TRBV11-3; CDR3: CASSLAPTSYNEQFF; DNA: TGTGCCAGCAGCTTAGCACCCACCTCCTACAATGAGCAGTTCTTC
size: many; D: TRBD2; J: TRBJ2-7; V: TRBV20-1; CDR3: CSARDWSGRSPYEQYF; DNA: TGCAGTGCTAGAGATTGGAGCGGGAGGTCCCCCTACGAGCAGTACTTC
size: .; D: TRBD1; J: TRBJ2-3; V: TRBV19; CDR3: CASRSPGTGASDTQYF; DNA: TGTGCCAGTAGGTCCCCCGGGACAGGGGCTTCAGATACGCAGTATTTT
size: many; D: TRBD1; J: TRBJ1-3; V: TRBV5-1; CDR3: CASTSTGVGNTIYF; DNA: TGCGCCAGCACCTCGACAGGGGTTGGAAACACCATATATTTT
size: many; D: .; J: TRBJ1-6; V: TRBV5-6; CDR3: CASSSELGLQVDSPLHF; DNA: TGTGCCAGCAGCTCCGAACTGGGTCTACAGGTAGATTCACCCCTCCACTTT
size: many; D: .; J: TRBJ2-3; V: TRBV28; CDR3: CASSLGGPSTDTQYF; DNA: TGTGCCAGCAGTTTGGGTGGACCGAGCACAGATACGCAGTATTTT
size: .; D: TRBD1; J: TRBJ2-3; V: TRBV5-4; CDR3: CASSGRRTGSTDTQYF; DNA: TGTGCCAGCAGCGGCCGGAGGACAGGATCCACAGATACGCAGTATTTT
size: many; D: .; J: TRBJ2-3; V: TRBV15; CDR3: CATSTPPTDTQYF; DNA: TGTGCCACCAGCACCCCGCCCACAGATACGCAGTATTTT